This TCR beta chain was documented in a study of shared clonotypes between healthy human individuals (dated by TCRdb to the early 2020s). With regard to the full study: The cohort comprised a couple of women and three men aged 18 to 49 years. To estimate repertoire size and how much clonotypes are shared between individuals, the study performed deep sequencing of blood TCR repertoires from 4 to 6 healthy adults. To increase sequencing depth and limit assay-specific biases, different laboratories used diverse techniques to prepare libraries and sequence TCR repertoires. Each donor's leukapheresis produced roughly between roughly 0.85 and 10 billion PBMCs. Per donor, three plates each were used for CD4 naive and CD4 memory, two for CD8 naive, and one for CD8 memory.

General conclusions and limits of the study: Sampling was restricted to blood, and TCR repertoires in tissue are likely to differ from TCR repertoires in blood. Even with the large sequencing depth, rarefaction of the sorted-subset datasets indicated that sequencing was incomplete. Across a handful of donors, approximately 5% of naive CD4, around 3.3% of naive CD8, roughly 2.3% of memory CD4, and approximately 0.42% of memory CD8 clonotypes were shared. Naive subsets generally had larger estimated clonotype richness than memory subsets did. Compared with non-shared clonotypes, the clonotypes found in all four sorted-subset donors had higher generation probabilities. Pairwise subsampling led to the expectation that sequencing depth would affect the degree of clonotype sharing among donors. Because the study included a small number of donors, the genetic and exposure-history diversity represented was limited.

CD8 naive samples were CD45RO-negative cells positively selected for CCR7, giving a CD45RA+CCR7+ population that excluded TemRA cells. Healthy HIV-negative adults with no recently reported acute infections or vaccinations were included as donors. All donors were Caucasian adults living in Nashville, Tennessee, USA. Blood was collected by leukapheresis, and PBMCs were isolated by Ficoll-Histopaque density gradient centrifugation and then cryopreserved in liquid nitrogen vapor phase. Analytical flow cytometry was used to check the purity and quantity of each magnetically sorted T cell population. Genomic DNA was isolated from every sorted fraction and measured by UV absorbance on a Nanodrop 2000c. TCR CDR3 regions were amplified from genomic DNA by multiplex PCR using the deep immunoSEQ assay. Extracted genomic DNA from each cell subset was spread evenly across all wells of several immunoSEQ 96-well plates, with each plate serving as a replicate. For sorted subsets, about 200 ng genomic DNA, equal to about 30,000 T cell genomes, was loaded into each replicate PCR. Purified libraries were measured with a Qubit 3.0 fluorometer, size-checked on a Bioanalyzer 2100, and measured again with the KAPA Library Quantification kit. Every immunoSEQ 96-well plate was sequenced on a dedicated single-read 150-cycle Illumina NextSeq 550 flow cell. In the paper's pipeline: Because the immunoSEQ output included only junctional sequences and no quality scores, the filtering could not be the same as the filtering used for full-length reads. Sequences were annotated with PyIR, a Python wrapper for IgBLAST v1.9, using IMGT germline references to assign V/J genes and CDR3. Any read was removed if the V/J assignment was weak (E-value above 1e-6), the CDR3 was missing, or the read contained stop codons, out-of-frame junctions, or ambiguous translated residues. V3J clonotypes were defined by identical inferred V gene, J gene, and CDR3 amino acid sequence. The percentage overlap between two repertoires was calculated by dividing the number of shared unique clonotypes by the size of the smaller repertoire. RTK rarefaction, the Chao1 estimator, and Recon v2.1 estimates of unobserved clonotypes were used to assess repertoire richness. Generation probabilities were computed with OLGA for all TCRbeta clonotypes obtained by the gDNA method from four donors. The immuneACCESS repertoire file appears here via TCRdb, limited to in-frame rearrangements. These files lack a portion of the clones; in checked studies, under half of the deficit traces to unresolved V genes, and the cause of the others is not known. V and J calls plus clone size are reproduced from that table; the DNA served to infer D and trimming. The sample contains hundreds of thousands of clones, about 96% of them found a single time. More than 0.085% of the sample is in the top ten clones.

Remarks on this clone: The clone's antigen remains unknown. Per-nucleotide qualities are absent, and no much larger clonotype sits a single base away.

The sample consisted of naive CD8+ T cells sorted from blood. In the paper's terms, the cell subset or site label means: CD45RA+CCR7+. This receptor was obtained from a woman aged 25 to 39 in good health.

The DNA is TGTGCCAGCAGTTACGACGGCAGCACCACCGGGGAGCTGTTTTTT. Its product reads: CASSYDGSTTGELFF. The rearrangement joined TRBV6-5 to TRBJ2-2; the D gene is unclear. From its cysteine to its phenylalanine, the CDR3 spans 15 amino acids. Only CDR3 DNA remains: 45 bases, in frame from the first base. The germline ends are 11 bases apart after V is trimmed by 2 bases and J by 4 bases. According to the germline V gene, CDR1 reads MNHEY and CDR2 reads SVGAGI.